This T cell receptor (beta chain) originates from a study of CD8 T cells in ankylosing spondylitis. Findings and limits, study-wide: Several highly homologous variants made up a TCR beta motif that seemed to typify ankylosing spondylitis blood. CD8+ disease-linked clones were present at relatively low frequencies in blood. According to the report, clones linked to the disease were significantly enriched in matched synovial fluid samples taken from ankylosing spondylitis patients.

This clonotype was seen a handful of times. What it binds is not known. V was pared by 7 bases and J by 4 bases, with 4 bases of the junction left unmatched. This CDR3 comprises 12 residues. Germline V gene sequence: CDR1 SQVTM, CDR2 ANQGSEA. Quantitative 5'-RACE with molecular barcodes was used to make the TCR beta libraries. TCRdb called the 5' RACE reads again in MiXCR, with one record for every CDR3 protein. The sample lists some 200,000 distinct CDR3 sequences, around 13% occurring once. The sample consisted of blood, either unsorted or a sorted T cell fraction (not recorded which). The J gene is TRBJ1-1, the V gene TRBV29-1; TRBD1 matches 9 bases. This sequence originates from a male donor with ankylosing spondylitis or in good health (not recorded which). The CDR3: CSDGQGSTEAFF. The CDR3 DNA follows: TGCAGCGACGGACAGGGGAGCACTGAAGCTTTCTTT.